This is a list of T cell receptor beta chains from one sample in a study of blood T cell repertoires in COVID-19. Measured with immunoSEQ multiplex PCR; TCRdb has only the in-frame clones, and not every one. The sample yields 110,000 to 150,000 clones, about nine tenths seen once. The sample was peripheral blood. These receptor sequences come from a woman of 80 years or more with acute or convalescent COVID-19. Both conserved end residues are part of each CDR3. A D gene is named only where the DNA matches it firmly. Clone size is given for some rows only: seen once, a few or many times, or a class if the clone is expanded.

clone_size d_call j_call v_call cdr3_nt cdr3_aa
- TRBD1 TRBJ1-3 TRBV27 TGTGCCAGCAGTTTAACGGGACAGAGAAACACCATATATTTT CASSLTGQRNTIYF
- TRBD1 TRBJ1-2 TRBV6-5 TGTGCCAGCCATCCGGGACAGCCCTTCTATGGCTACACCTTC CASHPGQPFYGYTF
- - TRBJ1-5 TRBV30 TGTGCCTGGAGTGAATCCCGGGGGCCCCAGCATTTT CAWSESRGPQHF
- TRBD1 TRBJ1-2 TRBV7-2 TGTGCCAGCAGCTTAGCCAGGGGGGACTATGGCTACACCTTC CASSLARGDYGYTF
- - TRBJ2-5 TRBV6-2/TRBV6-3 TGTGCCAGCAGTTACAGGGCGGGGGCGCATCGGACGAATGCCCAGTACTTC CASSYRAGAHRTNAQYF
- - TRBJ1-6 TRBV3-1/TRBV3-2 TGTGCCAGCAGAGGGGGTCTCTCCTATAATTCACCCCTCCACTTT CASRGGLSYNSPLHF
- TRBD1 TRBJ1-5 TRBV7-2 TGTGCCAGCAGCTCCGGACAGGGCCGAGCGCAGCCCCAGCATTTT CASSSGQGRAQPQHF
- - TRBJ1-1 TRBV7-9 TGTGCCAGCAGCTCGACAGCTACGAACACTGAAGCTTTCTTT CASSSTATNTEAFF
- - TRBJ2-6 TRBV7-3 TGTGCCAGCAGCTTATCTGCTGGGGCCAACGTCCTGACTTTC CASSLSAGANVLTF
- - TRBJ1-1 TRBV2 TGTGCCAGCAGTGCTCTGACAGCCAGGGCTGAAGCTTTCTTT CASSALTARAEAFF
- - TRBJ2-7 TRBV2 TGTGCCAGCAGTGATTTCAAGCCCTACGAGCAGTACTTC CASSDFKPYEQYF
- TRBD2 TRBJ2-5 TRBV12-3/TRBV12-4 TGTGCCAGCAGGGGACTAGCGGGGGGTACCCAGTACTTC CASRGLAGGTQYF
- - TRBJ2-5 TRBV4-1 TGCGCCAGCAGCCAACAGATTTGGGAGACCCAGTACTTC CASSQQIWETQYF
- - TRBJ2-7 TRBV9 TGTGCCAGCAGCGTAGATTCGGGAGCGTACGAGCAGTACTTC CASSVDSGAYEQYF
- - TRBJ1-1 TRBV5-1 TGCGCCAGCAGTTTTAAAAATCCCGTACTCATGAACACTGAAGCTTTCTTT CASSFKNPVLMNTEAFF
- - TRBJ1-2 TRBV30 TGTGCCTGTTCGAGAAACTATGGCTACACCTTC CACSRNYGYTF
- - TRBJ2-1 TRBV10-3 TGTGCCATCAGTGAGTCAAGGGACATAGGGAATGAGCAGTTCTTC CAISESRDIGNEQFF
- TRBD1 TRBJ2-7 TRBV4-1 TGCGCCAGCAGCCAAGCAGACAGGGCCTACGAGCAGTACTTC CASSQADRAYEQYF
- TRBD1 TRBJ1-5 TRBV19 TGTGCCACCTCGGACAGGGAAGGCAATCAGCCCCAGCATTTT CATSDREGNQPQHF
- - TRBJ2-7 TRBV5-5 TGTGCCAGCAGCTTGTCGGACTTTTCCTACGAGCAGTACTTC CASSLSDFSYEQYF
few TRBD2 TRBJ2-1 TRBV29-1 TGCAGCGTTGAAGACGATACTAGCGGGGGGGCCCATGAGCAGTTCTTC CSVEDDTSGGAHEQFF
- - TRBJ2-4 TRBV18 TGTGCCAGCTCCAGCGGTGGACTGGAGTACTTC CASSSGGLEYF
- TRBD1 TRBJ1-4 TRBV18 TGTGCCAGCTCACCACAACAGGGGGCGGATGAAAAACTGTTTTTT CASSPQQGADEKLFF
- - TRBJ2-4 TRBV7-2 TGTGCCAGCAGCTTAAACGGGAACATTCAGTACTTC CASSLNGNIQYF
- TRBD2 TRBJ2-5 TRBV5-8 TGTGCCAGCAGCCGAGGACTAGCGCGCGAGACCCAGTACTTC CASSRGLARETQYF
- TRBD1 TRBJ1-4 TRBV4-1 TGCGCCAGCAGCCCGAAAGGACAGGTCGGGGATGAAAAACTGTTTTTT CASSPKGQVGDEKLFF
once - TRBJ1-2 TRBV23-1 TGCGCCAGCAGTCAATCCTTTATCCTCTTC CASSQSFILF